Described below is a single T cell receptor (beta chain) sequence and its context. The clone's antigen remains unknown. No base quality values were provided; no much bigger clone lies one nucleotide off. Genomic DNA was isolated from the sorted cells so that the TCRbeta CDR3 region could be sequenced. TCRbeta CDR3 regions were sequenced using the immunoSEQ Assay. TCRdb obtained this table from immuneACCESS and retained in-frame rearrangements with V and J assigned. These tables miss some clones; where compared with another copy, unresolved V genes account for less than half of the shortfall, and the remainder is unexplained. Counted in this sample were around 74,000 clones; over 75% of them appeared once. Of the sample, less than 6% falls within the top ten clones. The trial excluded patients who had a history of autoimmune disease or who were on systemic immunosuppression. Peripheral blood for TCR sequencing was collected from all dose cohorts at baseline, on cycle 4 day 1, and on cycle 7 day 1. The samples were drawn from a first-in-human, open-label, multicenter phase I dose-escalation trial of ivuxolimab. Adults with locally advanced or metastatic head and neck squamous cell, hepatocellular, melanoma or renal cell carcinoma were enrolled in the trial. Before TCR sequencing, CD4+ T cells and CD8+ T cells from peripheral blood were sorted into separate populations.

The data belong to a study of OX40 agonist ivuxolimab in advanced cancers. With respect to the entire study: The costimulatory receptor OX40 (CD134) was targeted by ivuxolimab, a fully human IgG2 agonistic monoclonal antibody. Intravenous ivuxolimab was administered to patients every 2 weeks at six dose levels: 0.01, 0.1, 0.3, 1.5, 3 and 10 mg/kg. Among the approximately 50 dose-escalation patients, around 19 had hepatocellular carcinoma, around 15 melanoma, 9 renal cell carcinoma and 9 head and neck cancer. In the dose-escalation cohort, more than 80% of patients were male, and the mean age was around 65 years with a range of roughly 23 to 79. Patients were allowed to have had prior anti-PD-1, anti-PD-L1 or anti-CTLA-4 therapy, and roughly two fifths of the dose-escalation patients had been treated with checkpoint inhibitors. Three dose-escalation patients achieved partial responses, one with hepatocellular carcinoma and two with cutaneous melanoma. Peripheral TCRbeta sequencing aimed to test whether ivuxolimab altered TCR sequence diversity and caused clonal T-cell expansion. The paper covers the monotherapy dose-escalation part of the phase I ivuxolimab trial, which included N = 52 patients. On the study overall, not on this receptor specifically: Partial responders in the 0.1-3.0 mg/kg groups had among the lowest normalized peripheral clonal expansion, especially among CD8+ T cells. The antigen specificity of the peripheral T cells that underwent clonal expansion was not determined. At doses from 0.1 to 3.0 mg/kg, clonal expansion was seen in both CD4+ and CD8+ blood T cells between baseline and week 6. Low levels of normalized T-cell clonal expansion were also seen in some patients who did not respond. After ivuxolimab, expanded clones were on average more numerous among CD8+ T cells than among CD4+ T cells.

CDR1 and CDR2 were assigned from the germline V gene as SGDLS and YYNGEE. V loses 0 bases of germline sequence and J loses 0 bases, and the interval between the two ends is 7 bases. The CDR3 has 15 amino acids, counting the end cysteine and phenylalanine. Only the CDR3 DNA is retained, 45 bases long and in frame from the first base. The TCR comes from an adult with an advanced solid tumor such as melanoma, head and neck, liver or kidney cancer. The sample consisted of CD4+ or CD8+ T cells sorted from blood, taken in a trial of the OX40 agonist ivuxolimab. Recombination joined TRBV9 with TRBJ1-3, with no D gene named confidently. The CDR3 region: CASSVAPVSGNTIYF. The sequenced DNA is TGTGCCAGCAGCGTAGCGCCGGTCTCTGGAAACACCATATATTTT.